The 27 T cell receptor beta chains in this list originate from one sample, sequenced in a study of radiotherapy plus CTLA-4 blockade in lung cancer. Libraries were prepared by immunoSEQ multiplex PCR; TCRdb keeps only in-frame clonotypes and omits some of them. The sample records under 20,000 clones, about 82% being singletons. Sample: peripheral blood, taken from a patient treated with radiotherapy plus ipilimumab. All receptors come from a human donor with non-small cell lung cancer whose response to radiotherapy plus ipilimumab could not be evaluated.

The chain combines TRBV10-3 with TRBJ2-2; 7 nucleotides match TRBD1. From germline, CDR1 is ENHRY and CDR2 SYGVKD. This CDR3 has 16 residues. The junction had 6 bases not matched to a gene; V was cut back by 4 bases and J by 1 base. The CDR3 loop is CAISAQGLKNTGELFF. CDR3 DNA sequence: TGTGCCATCAGTGCACAGGGGCTTAAGAACACCGGGGAGCTGTTTTTT.

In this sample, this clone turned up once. The CDR3 DNA sequence: TGTGCCAGCAGGGGCGAGAACACCGGGGAGCTGTTTTTT. Translating gives CASRGENTGELFF. The rearrangement links TRBV2 to TRBJ2-2; D gene uncertain. Trimming removed 6 bases at V and 1 base at J, with 6 bases between. Germline assignment: CDR1 SNHLY and CDR2 FYNNEI. The CDR3 runs 13 residues. Filled out from reference TRBV2 and TRBJ2-2, the complete variable domain reads EPEVTQTPSHQVTQMGQEVILRCVPISNHLYFYWYRQILGQKVEFLVSFYNNEISEKSEIFDDQFSVERPDGSNFTLKIRSTKLEDSAMYFCASRGENTGELFFGEGSRLTVL.

The CDR3, as DNA: TGTGCCAGTAGTTCACCGGGAATCACCGGGGAGCTGTTTTTT. Protein sequence: CASSSPGITGELFF. This chain connects TRBV19 to TRBJ2-2, with TRBD2 as a possible D gene (5 bases). CDR1 and CDR2 (germline): LNHDA, SQIVND (reference sequence). CDR3 length: 14 amino acids. Between the trimmed V and J ends, which lost 5 bases and 4 bases, there was a span of 11 bases.

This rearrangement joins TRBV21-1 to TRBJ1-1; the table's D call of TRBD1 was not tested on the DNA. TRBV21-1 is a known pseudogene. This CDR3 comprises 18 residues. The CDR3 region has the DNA TGTGCCAGCAGCAAGAAAACGACAGGCCCCGATATGAACACTGAAGCTTTCTTT. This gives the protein CASSKKTTGPDMNTEAFF.

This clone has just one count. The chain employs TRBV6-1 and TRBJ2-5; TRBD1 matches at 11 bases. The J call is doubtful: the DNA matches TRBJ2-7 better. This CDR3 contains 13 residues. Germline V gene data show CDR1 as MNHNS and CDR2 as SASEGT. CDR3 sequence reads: CATTGQGVYEQYF. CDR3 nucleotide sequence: TGTGCCACCACGGGACAGGGGGTTTACGAGCAGTACTTC.

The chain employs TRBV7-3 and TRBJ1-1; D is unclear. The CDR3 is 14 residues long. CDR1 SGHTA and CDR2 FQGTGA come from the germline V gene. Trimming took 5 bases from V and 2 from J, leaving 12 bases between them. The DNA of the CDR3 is TGTGCCAGCAGCCCAGAGAACAGAAACACTGAAGCTTTCTTT. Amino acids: CASSPENRNTEAFF.

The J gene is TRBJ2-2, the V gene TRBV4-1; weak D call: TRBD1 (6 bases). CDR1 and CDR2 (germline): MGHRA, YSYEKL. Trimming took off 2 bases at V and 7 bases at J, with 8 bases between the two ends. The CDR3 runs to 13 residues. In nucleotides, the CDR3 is TGCGCCAGCAGCCAACAGGGGTACGGGGAGCTGTTTTTT. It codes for CASSQQGYGELFF.

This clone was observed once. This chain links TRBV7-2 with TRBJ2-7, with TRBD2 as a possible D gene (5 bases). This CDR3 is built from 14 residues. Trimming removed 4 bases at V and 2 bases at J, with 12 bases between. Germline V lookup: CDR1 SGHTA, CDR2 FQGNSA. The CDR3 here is CASSYGVFPYEQYF. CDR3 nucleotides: TGTGCCAGCAGCTACGGGGTTTTTCCCTACGAGCAGTACTTC.

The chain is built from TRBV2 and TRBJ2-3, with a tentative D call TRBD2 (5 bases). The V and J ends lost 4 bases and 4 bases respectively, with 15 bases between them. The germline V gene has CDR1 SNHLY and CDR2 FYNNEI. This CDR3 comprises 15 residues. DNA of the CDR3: TGTGCCAGCAGTGTGAGTCTAGCTTTGGCAGATACGCAGTATTTT. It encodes CASSVSLALADTQYF.

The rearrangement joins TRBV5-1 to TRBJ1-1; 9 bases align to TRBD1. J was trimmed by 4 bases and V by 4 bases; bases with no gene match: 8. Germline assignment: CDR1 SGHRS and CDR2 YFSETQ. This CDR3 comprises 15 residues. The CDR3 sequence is CASSNQQGATTEAFF. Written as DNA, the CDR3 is TGCGCCAGCAGCAATCAACAGGGGGCGACCACTGAAGCTTTCTTT.

The CDR3 coding sequence is TGCGCCAGCAGCCAAGCCTCTGGGGAGGTCGGGGAGCTGTTTTTT. This codes for CASSQASGEVGELFF. V is TRBV4-1 and J is TRBJ2-2; the D gene is possibly TRBD2 (6 bases). The ends were cut back, 1 base at V and 7 bases at J, with 13 bases in the middle. Germline V gene sequence: CDR1 MGHRA, CDR2 YSYEKL. CDR3 length: 15 amino acids.

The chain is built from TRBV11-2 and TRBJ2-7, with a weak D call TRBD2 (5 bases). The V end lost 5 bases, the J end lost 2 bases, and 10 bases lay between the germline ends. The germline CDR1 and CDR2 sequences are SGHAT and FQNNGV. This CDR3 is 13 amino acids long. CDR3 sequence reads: CASSQAGTYEQYF. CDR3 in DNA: TGTGCCAGCAGCCAAGCCGGGACCTACGAGCAGTACTTC.

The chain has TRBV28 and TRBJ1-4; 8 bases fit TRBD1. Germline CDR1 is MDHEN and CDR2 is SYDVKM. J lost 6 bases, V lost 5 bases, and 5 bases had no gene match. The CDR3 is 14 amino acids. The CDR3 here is CASSRQGAHEKLFF. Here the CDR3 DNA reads TGTGCCAGCAGTCGCCAGGGGGCGCATGAAAAACTGTTTTTT.

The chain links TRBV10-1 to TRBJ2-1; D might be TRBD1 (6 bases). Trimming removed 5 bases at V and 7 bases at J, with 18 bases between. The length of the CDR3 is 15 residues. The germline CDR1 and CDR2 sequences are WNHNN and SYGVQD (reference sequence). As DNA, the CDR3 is TGCGCCAGCAGTAAAGGACAGCTCCCTAGGAATGAGCAGTTCTTC. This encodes CASSKGQLPRNEQFF.

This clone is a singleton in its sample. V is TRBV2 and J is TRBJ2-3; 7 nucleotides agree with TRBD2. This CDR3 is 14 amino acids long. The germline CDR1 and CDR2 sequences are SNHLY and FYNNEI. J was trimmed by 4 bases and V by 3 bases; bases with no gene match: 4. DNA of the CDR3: TGTGCCAGCAGTGATCCCAGCGGGGCAGATACGCAGTATTTT. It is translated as CASSDPSGADTQYF.

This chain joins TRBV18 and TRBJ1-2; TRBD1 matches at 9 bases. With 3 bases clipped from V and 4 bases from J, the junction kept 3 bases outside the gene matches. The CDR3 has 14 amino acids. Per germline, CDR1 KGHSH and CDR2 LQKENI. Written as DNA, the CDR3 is TGTGCCAGCTCACCGACAGGGGGGATCTATGGCTACACCTTC. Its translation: CASSPTGGIYGYTF.

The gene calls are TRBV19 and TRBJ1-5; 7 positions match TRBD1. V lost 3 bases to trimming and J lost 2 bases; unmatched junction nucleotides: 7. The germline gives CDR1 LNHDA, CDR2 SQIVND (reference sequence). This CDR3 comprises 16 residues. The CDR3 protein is CASSMQAGGGNQPQHF. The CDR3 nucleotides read TGTGCCAGTAGTATGCAGGCAGGGGGAGGCAATCAGCCCCAGCATTTT. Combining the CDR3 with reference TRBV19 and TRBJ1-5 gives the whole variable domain DGGITQSPKYLFRKEGQNVTLSCEQNLNHDAMYWYRQDPGQGLRLIYYSQIVNDFQKGDIAEGYSVSREKKESFPLTVTSAQKNPTAFYLCASSMQAGGGNQPQHFGDGTRLSIL.

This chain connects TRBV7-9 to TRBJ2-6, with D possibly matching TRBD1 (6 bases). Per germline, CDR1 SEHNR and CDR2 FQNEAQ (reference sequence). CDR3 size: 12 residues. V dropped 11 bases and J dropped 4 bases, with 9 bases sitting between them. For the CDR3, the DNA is TGTGCCTTCAGGGGAGGGGCCAACGTCCTGACTTTC. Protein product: CAFRGGANVLTF.

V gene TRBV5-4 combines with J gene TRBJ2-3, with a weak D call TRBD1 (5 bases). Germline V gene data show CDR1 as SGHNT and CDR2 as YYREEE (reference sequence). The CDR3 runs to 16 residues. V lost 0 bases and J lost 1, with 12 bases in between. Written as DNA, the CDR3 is TGTGCCAGCAGCTTGGGGTCAGGGTCGGGCACAGATACGCAGTATTTT. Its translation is CASSLGSGSGTDTQYF.

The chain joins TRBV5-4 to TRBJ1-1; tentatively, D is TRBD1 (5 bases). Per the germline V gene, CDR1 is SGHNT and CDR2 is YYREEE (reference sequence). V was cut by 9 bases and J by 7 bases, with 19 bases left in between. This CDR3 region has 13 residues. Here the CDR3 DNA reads TGTGCCACCGAGCGGGGCCAGGGCAATGAAGCTTTCTTT. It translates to CATERGQGNEAFF.

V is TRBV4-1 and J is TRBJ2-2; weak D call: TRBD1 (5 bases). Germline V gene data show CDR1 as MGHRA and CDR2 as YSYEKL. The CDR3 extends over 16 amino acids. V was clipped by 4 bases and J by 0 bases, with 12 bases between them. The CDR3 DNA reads TGCGCCAGCAGCCCGGCCCCGGACACGAACACCGGGGAGCTGTTTTTT. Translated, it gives CASSPAPDTNTGELFF.

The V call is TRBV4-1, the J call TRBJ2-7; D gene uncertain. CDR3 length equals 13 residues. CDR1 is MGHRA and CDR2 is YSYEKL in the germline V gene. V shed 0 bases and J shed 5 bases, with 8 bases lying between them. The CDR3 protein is CASSQERTDEQYF. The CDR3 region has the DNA TGCGCCAGCAGCCAAGAGAGAACGGACGAGCAGTACTTC.

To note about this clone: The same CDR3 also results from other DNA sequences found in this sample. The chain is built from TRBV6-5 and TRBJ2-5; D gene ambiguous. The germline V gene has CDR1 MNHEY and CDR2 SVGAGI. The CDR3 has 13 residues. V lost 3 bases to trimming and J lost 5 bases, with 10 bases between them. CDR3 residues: CASSYAGRETQYF. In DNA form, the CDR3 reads TGTGCCAGCAGTTATGCCGGTCGGGAGACCCAGTACTTC.

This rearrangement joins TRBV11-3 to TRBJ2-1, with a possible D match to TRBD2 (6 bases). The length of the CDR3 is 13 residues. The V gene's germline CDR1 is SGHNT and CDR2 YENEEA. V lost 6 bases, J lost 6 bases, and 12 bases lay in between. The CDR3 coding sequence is TGTGCCAGCAGACCTGCCGGGGGCAATGAGCAGTTCTTC. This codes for CASRPAGGNEQFF.

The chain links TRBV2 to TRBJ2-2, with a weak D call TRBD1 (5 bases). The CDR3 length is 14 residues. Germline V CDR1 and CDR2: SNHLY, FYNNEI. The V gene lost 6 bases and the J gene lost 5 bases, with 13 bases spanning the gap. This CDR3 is CASRGSPGTGELFF. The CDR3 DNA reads TGTGCCAGCAGGGGCAGCCCAGGGACCGGGGAGCTGTTTTTT.

CDR3 amino acids: CASSPYRSDTQYF. The CDR3 coding sequence is TGTGCCAGCAGCCCCTACCGTTCAGATACGCAGTATTTT. V usage is TRBV28 and J usage is TRBJ2-3; D gene ambiguous. Germline V gives CDR1 MDHEN, CDR2 SYDVKM. Trimming pared 6 bases from V and 4 bases from J, leaving 11 bases between. The CDR3 is 13 amino acids.

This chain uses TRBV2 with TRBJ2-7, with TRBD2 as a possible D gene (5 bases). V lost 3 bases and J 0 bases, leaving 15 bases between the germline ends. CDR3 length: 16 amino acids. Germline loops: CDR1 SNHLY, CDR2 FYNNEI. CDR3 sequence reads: CASSERVGPISYEQYF. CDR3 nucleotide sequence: TGTGCCAGCAGTGAGAGGGTGGGTCCAATCTCCTACGAGCAGTACTTC.